This TCR beta chain was recovered during a study of cytomegalovirus exposure and HLA in healthy donors. In the PCR, 60 Vbeta and 13 Jbeta primers were used. TCRdb keeps only in-frame clones here, not all; method: immunoSEQ multiplex PCR. In the table there are some 220,000 clones, approximately 90% of which are singletons. Sequencing was done on a sample of PBMCs. The clonotype originates from a young woman in good health and CMV-seronegative.

CDR3 nucleotide sequence: TGCGCCAGCAGCCAAGATAGGCGGAACTATGGCTACACCTTC. Amino acids: CASSQDRRNYGYTF. This chain uses TRBV4-3 with TRBJ1-2, with D unresolved. The ends were cut back, 0 bases at V and 2 bases at J, with 7 bases in the middle. This CDR3 is built from 14 residues. Germline V lookup: CDR1 LGHNA, CDR2 YSLEER.